This passage covers 30 T cell receptor beta chains from one sample sequenced in a study of CD8 T cells in ankylosing spondylitis. Whole-study results and caveats: For ankylosing spondylitis blood, a TCR beta motif of 7 to 9 highly homologous variants appeared characteristic.

For these receptors, no antigen is known. TCRdb used MiXCR to reprocess the 5' RACE reads, holding one entry per CDR3 protein. The table lists 700,000 to 850,000 distinct CDR3 sequences, 10% to 15% of them singletons. The specimen sequenced was blood, either unsorted or a sorted T cell fraction (not recorded which). The receptor source for this set is a male donor with ankylosing spondylitis.

This clonotype has a count of ten or more. The chain is built from TRBV20-1 and TRBJ2-4; possible D gene TRBD1, 6 bases. There are 18 residues in the CDR3. V lost 3 bases to trimming and J lost 0 bases, with 21 bases between them. CDR1 is DFQATT and CDR2 is SNEGSKA in the germline V gene (reference sequence). This chain's CDR3 is CSARFPNPGVLAKNIQYF. CDR3 DNA sequence: TGCAGTGCTAGGTTCCCCAACCCAGGGGTTCTAGCCAAAAACATTCAGTACTTC.

This clonotype has only a few counts. The V gene is TRBV20-1, the J gene TRBJ1-1; D may be TRBD1 (6 bases). Per the germline V gene, CDR1 is DFQATT and CDR2 is SNEGSKA (reference sequence). CDR3 length equals 15 residues. V shed 0 bases and J shed 8 bases, with 19 bases lying between them. DNA of the CDR3: TGCAGTGCTAGAGATCGTAGGGGGGCCACCCTCGAAGCTTTCTTT. As protein: CSARDRRGATLEAFF.

This clonotype was observed a handful of times. At one end the junction does not follow the germline gene, possibly because of a read error. This chain links TRBV6-5 with TRBJ2-3; TRBD2 agrees at 10 bases. The CDR3 has 15 residues. Germline V lookup: CDR1 MNHEY, CDR2 SVGAGI. The CDR3: CTSSYGTSGTDTQYF. The CDR3 DNA sequence: TGTACCAGCAGTTACGGGACTAGCGGCACAGATACGCAGTATTTT.

This chain joins TRBV6-1 and TRBJ2-6; 11 bases map to TRBD1. Losses at the gene ends were 7 bases for V and 4 bases for J; bases not matched to a gene: 6. CDR1 and CDR2 (germline): MNHNS, SASEGT. This CDR3 comprises 16 residues. The CDR3 loop is CASNRDRGGGANVLTF. The CDR3, as DNA: TGTGCCAGCAACCGGGACAGGGGGGGAGGGGCCAACGTCCTGACTTTC.

This clonotype was counted a few times. This chain connects TRBV20-1 to TRBJ2-3, with D maybe TRBD2 (5 bases). V was pared by 3 bases and J by 2 bases, with 21 bases between. The germline gives CDR1 DFQATT, CDR2 SNEGSKA (reference sequence). The CDR3 length is 17 residues. CDR3 sequence (DNA): TGCAGTGCTAGGCTGATAGAAGACTACTTCTCCACAGATACGCAGTATTTT. This sequence encodes CSARLIEDYFSTDTQYF.

The V gene is TRBV10-3, the J gene TRBJ2-5, with D possibly matching TRBD2 (6 bases). This CDR3 spans 15 amino acids. Germline assignment: CDR1 ENHRY and CDR2 SYGVKD. V shed 4 bases and J shed 5 bases, with 17 bases lying between them. DNA for the CDR3: TGTGCCATCAGTGTTGGGACTTTAGGGGTGGAGACCCAGTACTTC. It is translated as CAISVGTLGVETQYF.

This chain uses TRBV7-9 with TRBJ2-7, with 7 bases lining up with TRBD2. The CDR3 spans 14 residues. CDR1 and CDR2 (germline): SEHNR, FQNEAQ (reference sequence). V shed 3 bases and J 7 bases; nucleotides not matched to a gene: 9. CDR3 sequence (DNA): TGTGCCAGCAGCTTCCCGACTAGCTTGGGAGAGCAGTACTTC. It specifies CASSFPTSLGEQYF. Supplemented by reference TRBV7-9 and TRBJ2-7, the full variable domain reads DTGVSQNPRHKITKRGQNVTFRCDPISEHNRLYWYRQTLGQGPEFLTYFQNEAQLEKSRLLSDRFSAERPKGSFSTLEIQRTEQGDSAMYLCASSFPTSLGEQYFGPGTRLTVT.

The V and J genes are TRBV3-1 and TRBJ2-7, with TRBD1 matching 8 bases. Germline V gene data show CDR1 as LGHDT and CDR2 as YNNKEL (reference sequence). The J segment lost 5 bases and the V segment lost 1 base, leaving 7 bases of the junction unmatched. The CDR3 extends over 15 amino acids. CDR3 sequence reads: CASSQGIHRGNEQYF. The CDR3, as DNA: TGTGCCAGCAGCCAAGGGATCCACAGGGGGAACGAGCAGTACTTC.

There are a few counts of this clonotype. The gene calls are TRBV9 and TRBJ1-2; TRBD1 matches at 8 bases. This CDR3 is built from 12 residues. Germline V CDR1 and CDR2: SGDLS, YYNGEE. J lost 6 bases, V lost 3 bases, and 1 base had no gene match. The CDR3 DNA sequence: TGTGCCAGCAGCGCAGGGGGCAATGGCTACACCTTC. It codes for CASSAGGNGYTF. The full variable domain, its missing parts supplied by reference TRBV9 and TRBJ1-2, is DSGVTQTPKHLITATGQRVTLRCSPRSGDLSVYWYQQSLDQGLQFLIQYYNGEERAKGNILERFSAQQFPDLHSELNLSSLELGDSALYFCASSAGGNGYTFGSGTRLTVV.

The chain combines TRBV29-1 with TRBJ2-7, with a weak D call TRBD1 (6 bases). The CDR3 is 14 amino acids. Germline loops: CDR1 SQVTM, CDR2 ANQGSEA. Trimming pared 6 bases from V and 2 bases from J, leaving 17 bases between. The CDR3 sequence: CSVGPKAGAYEQYF. DNA for the CDR3: TGCAGCGTCGGCCCCAAGGCAGGGGCCTACGAGCAGTACTTC.

This clonotype turned up a few times. This chain joins TRBV20-1 and TRBJ1-1; D is possibly TRBD1 (5 bases). The CDR3 covers 12 residues. CDR1 is DFQATT and CDR2 is SNEGSKA in the germline V gene (reference sequence). Trimming left V 3 bases short and J 11 bases short, with 16 bases between. The CDR3 DNA reads as TGCAGTGCTAGCAGGACCATGGGGCTCGCTTTCTTT. Protein sequence: CSASRTMGLAFF.

This clonotype was seen a handful of times. This chain joins TRBV4-2 and TRBJ2-7, with TRBD2 matching over 8 bases. Germline-derived CDR1 and CDR2 are LGHNA and YNFKEQ. The CDR3 length is 14 residues. Unmatched junction bases numbered 6, after V lost 4 bases and J lost 4 bases. The CDR3 here is CASSLGVAGYEQYF. CDR3 sequence (DNA): TGTGCCAGCAGCCTAGGGGTAGCGGGGTACGAGCAGTACTTC.

The CDR3 reads CSARDLKGGDEQYF. CDR3 nucleotide sequence: TGCAGTGCTAGAGATCTTAAAGGCGGGGACGAGCAGTACTTC. The V call is TRBV20-1, the J call TRBJ2-7, with D possibly matching TRBD2 (6 bases). Germline CDR1 and CDR2: DFQATT and SNEGSKA (reference sequence). Trimming took 0 bases from V and 5 from J, leaving 14 bases between them. The CDR3 runs 14 residues.

This clonotype was detected only a few times. The rearrangement links TRBV2 to TRBJ2-1, with TRBD2 matching 8 bases. The germline CDR1 and CDR2 sequences are SNHLY and FYNNEI. Germline trimming cut 7 bases from V and 7 bases from J; bases unmatched to any gene: 6. The CDR3 loop spans 13 amino acids. CDR3 region: CASTSGTRNEQFF. The CDR3 DNA follows: TGTGCCAGCACCTCCGGGACTAGAAATGAGCAGTTCTTC.

This clonotype was observed at least ten times. One end of the junction fails to match germline, which may point to a read error. The chain combines TRBV29-1 with TRBJ2-3, with D perhaps TRBD2 (6 bases). This CDR3 comprises 13 residues. Germline-derived CDR1 and CDR2 are SQVTM and ANQGSEA. The CDR3 is CSVEGGGTDTQYF. The CDR3 DNA sequence: TGCAGCGTCGAAGGCGGGGGCACAGATACGCAGTATTTT.

This clonotype was counted only a few times. V is TRBV6-1 and J is TRBJ2-7; TRBD1 or TRBD2 may be the D gene (5 bases each). The CDR3 has 14 amino acids. Germline V lookup: CDR1 MNHNS, CDR2 SASEGT. The V gene lost 6 bases and the J gene lost 2 bases, with 14 bases spanning the gap. CDR3: CASRTRDGTYEQYF. CDR3 nucleotides: TGTGCCAGCAGAACCCGGGACGGGACCTACGAGCAGTACTTC.

This clonotype was counted at least ten times. This chain joins TRBV20-1 and TRBJ2-1; D not certain. The germline V and J ends were trimmed by 0 bases and 6 bases, with 12 bases remaining between them. The CDR3 totals 14 residues. The germline CDR1 and CDR2 sequences are DFQATT and SNEGSKA (reference sequence). CDR3: CSARDPKDGNEQFF. The CDR3, as DNA: TGCAGTGCTAGAGATCCCAAGGACGGCAATGAGCAGTTCTTC.

The V call is TRBV28, the J call TRBJ1-1; no firm D call. V dropped 6 bases and J dropped 2 bases, with 16 bases sitting between them. The CDR3 runs to 15 residues. Germline V gene sequence: CDR1 MDHEN, CDR2 SYDVKM. The chain's CDR3 is CASRAPYSKNTEAFF. CDR3 DNA sequence: TGTGCCAGCAGGGCCCCGTACAGCAAAAACACTGAAGCTTTCTTT. The variable domain in full, completed from reference TRBV28 and TRBJ1-1, reads DVKVTQSSRYLVKRTGEKVFLECVQDMDHENMFWYRQDPGLGLRLIYFSYDVKMKEKGDIPEGYSVSREKKERFSLILESASTNQTSMYLCASRAPYSKNTEAFFGQGTRLTVV.

This clonotype showed up just a few times. The chain couples TRBV20-1 to TRBJ2-1, with D perhaps matching TRBD2 (5 bases). V was shortened by 6 bases and J by 4 bases, with 13 bases between the two germline ends. The V gene's germline CDR1 is DFQATT and CDR2 SNEGSKA (reference sequence). The CDR3 is made up of 13 amino acids. CDR3 protein: CSAWHSGYNEQFF. CDR3 nucleotides: TGCAGTGCGTGGCACTCGGGATACAATGAGCAGTTCTTC.

This clonotype came up many times. A junction boundary mismatches the germline segment, possibly from a read error. V usage is TRBV7-9 and J usage is TRBJ2-7; D ambiguous. The CDR3 extends over 13 amino acids. From germline, CDR1 is SEHNR and CDR2 FQNEAQ (reference sequence). This CDR3 reads CASSFWTSHEQYF. DNA for the CDR3: TGTGCCAGCAGCTTTTGGACCTCCCACGAGCAGTACTTC.

The chain recombines TRBV6-5 with TRBJ2-2; D unclear. The CDR3 length is 14 residues. V lost 0 bases and J lost 4, with 6 bases in between. The germline V gene encodes CDR1 MNHEY and CDR2 SVGAGI. The CDR3 DNA sequence: TGTGCCAGCAGTTACTCGAGACTCACCGGGGAGCTGTTTTTT. This sequence encodes CASSYSRLTGELFF.

This clonotype showed up many times. The junction departs from the called germline gene at one end, perhaps through a read error. Here the CDR3 reads CASSRRDRGTDTQYF. CDR3 sequence (DNA): TGTGCCAGCAGCCGCCGGGACAGGGGCACAGATACGCAGTATTTT. The rearrangement links TRBV5-1 to TRBJ2-3; 9 nucleotides line up with TRBD1. Germline V gives CDR1 SGHRS, CDR2 YFSETQ. This CDR3 spans 15 amino acids.

The sample holds many counts of this clonotype. The gene calls are TRBV5-1 and TRBJ1-1; D unresolved. The V gene's germline CDR1 is SGHRS and CDR2 YFSETQ. V lost 0 bases, J lost 2 bases, and 11 bases lay in between. The CDR3 has 15 residues. The chain's CDR3 is CASSLGLIDNTEAFF. The CDR3 bases are TGCGCCAGCAGCTTGGGGTTGATAGACAACACTGAAGCTTTCTTT.

The chain recombines TRBV3-1 with TRBJ1-2; 7 bases line up with TRBD1. Germline CDR1 LGHDT, CDR2 YNNKEL (reference sequence). The CDR3 consists of 15 residues. J lost 3 bases, V lost 3 bases, and 7 bases had no gene match. CDR3 protein: CASSQFRDSYYGYTF. CDR3 DNA: TGTGCCAGCAGCCAGTTCCGGGACAGCTACTATGGCTACACCTTC.

This clonotype came up many times. This chain joins TRBV29-1 and TRBJ1-1; no clear D gene. From germline, CDR1 is SQVTM and CDR2 ANQGSEA. Between the trimmed V and J ends, which lost 3 bases and 2 bases, there was a span of 10 bases. The CDR3 totals 13 residues. The CDR3 sequence: CSVEMFYNTEAFF. The CDR3 nucleotides read TGCAGCGTTGAGATGTTTTACAACACTGAAGCTTTCTTT.

This chain connects TRBV28 to TRBJ2-7, with 9 bases identical to TRBD1. The trim removed 5 bases at V and 3 bases at J, leaving 8 bases unmatched. Germline CDR1 reads MDHEN; CDR2 reads SYDVKM. The length of the CDR3 is 15 residues. The CDR3 spells CASSNGQGLFYEQYF. The CDR3, as DNA: TGTGCCAGCAGTAACGGACAGGGGCTTTTCTACGAGCAGTACTTC. The variable domain in full, completed from reference TRBV28 and TRBJ2-7, reads DVKVTQSSRYLVKRTGEKVFLECVQDMDHENMFWYRQDPGLGLRLIYFSYDVKMKEKGDIPEGYSVSREKKERFSLILESASTNQTSMYLCASSNGQGLFYEQYFGPGTRLTVT.

Note on this clonotype: A much larger clone lies a single base off, so this may be a read error. The V gene is TRBV20-1, the J gene TRBJ1-1; D possibly corresponds to TRBD1 (5 bases). This CDR3 comprises 14 residues. CDR1 and CDR2 (germline): DFQATT, SNEGSKA (reference sequence). This chain's CDR3 is CCAPTDSWNTEAFF. CDR3 bases: TGCTGTGCTCCTACTGACAGTTGGAACACTGAAGCTTTCTTT.

The chain combines TRBV20-1 with TRBJ1-1; D is ambiguous. This CDR3 region has 14 residues. V lost 1 base to trimming and J lost 1 base, with 10 bases between them. Germline CDR1 DFQATT, CDR2 SNEGSKA (reference sequence). The CDR3 protein is CSARVSPWNTEAFF. CDR3 nucleotide sequence: TGCAGTGCTAGAGTTTCACCTTGGAACACTGAAGCTTTCTTT.

The V and J genes are TRBV15 and TRBJ2-2, with D perhaps matching TRBD2 (6 bases). The CDR3 is made up of 14 amino acids. Trimming removed 5 bases at V and 2 bases at J, with 9 bases between. CDR1 and CDR2 from the germline V gene are LNHNV and YYDKDF (reference sequence). CDR3 sequence reads: CATSGTSNTGELFF. CDR3 nucleotides: TGTGCCACCAGCGGGACTTCCAACACCGGGGAGCTGTTTTTT.

This clonotype was recorded many times. The rearrangement links TRBV29-1 to TRBJ1-2, with D tentatively TRBD1 (6 bases). The germline V gene encodes CDR1 SQVTM and CDR2 ANQGSEA. Trimming pared 6 bases from V and 4 bases from J, leaving 18 bases between. The CDR3 loop spans 14 amino acids. As DNA, the CDR3 is TGCAGCGTCGAGGTGAATCTCAGGGGCTATGGCTACACCTTC. It specifies CSVEVNLRGYGYTF.